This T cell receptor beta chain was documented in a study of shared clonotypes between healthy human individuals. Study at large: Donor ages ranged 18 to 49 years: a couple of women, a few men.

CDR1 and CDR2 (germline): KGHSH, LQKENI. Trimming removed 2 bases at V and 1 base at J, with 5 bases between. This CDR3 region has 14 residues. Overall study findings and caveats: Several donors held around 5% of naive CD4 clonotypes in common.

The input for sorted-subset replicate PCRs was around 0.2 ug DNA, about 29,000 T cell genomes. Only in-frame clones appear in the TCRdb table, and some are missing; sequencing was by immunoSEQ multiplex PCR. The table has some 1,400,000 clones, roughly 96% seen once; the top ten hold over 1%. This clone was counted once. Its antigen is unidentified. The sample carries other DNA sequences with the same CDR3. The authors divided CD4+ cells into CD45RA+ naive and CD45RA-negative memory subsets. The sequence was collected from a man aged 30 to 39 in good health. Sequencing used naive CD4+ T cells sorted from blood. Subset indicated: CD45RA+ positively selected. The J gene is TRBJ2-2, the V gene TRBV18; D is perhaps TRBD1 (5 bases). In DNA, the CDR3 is TGTGCCAGCTCACCAAGGGGGAACACCGGGGAGCTGTTTTTT. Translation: CASSPRGNTGELFF.